This TCR beta chain was observed in a study of radiotherapy plus CTLA-4 blockade in lung cancer. General observations from the study: Radiotherapy was combined with ipilimumab, and tumor-derived TCR clones then expanded in blood.

A remark on this clone: Its antigen is undetermined.

Produced via immunoSEQ multiplex PCR; TCRdb's table is partial and in-frame only. Of tens of thousands of clones in the sample, about 88% were seen once. Germline V gene sequence: CDR1 GTSNPN, CDR2 SVGIG (reference sequence). The CDR3 runs to 13 residues. J was trimmed by 3 bases and V by 5 bases; bases with no gene match: 3. The source material was peripheral blood, sampled from a patient treated with radiotherapy plus ipilimumab. The clonotype was recovered from a human donor with non-small cell lung cancer who had stable disease on radiotherapy plus ipilimumab. V gene TRBV30 combines with J gene TRBJ1-5; 8 bases line up with TRBD1. The CDR3 here is CAWGQGFNQPQHF. The CDR3 coding sequence is TGTGCCTGGGGACAGGGCTTCAATCAGCCCCAGCATTTT.